This entry describes one T cell receptor beta chain. Its antigen is not known. Germline V gives CDR1 LNHNV, CDR2 YYDKDF (reference sequence). The CDR3 is 16 amino acids. After removal of 5 bases from V and 6 bases from J, the junction contained 9 bases not matched to a gene. These data come from a study of vaccination and CD4 T cells after COVID-19. Study as a whole: Post-COVID sampling occurred a median approximately 91 days after diagnosis (range 35 to 161).

Oncomine TCR Beta short-read sequencing was applied to DNA from cultured CD4+ T cells. In TCRdb, the PCR reads were re-called with MiXCR into one record per CDR3 protein. The sample lists approximately 12,000 distinct CDR3 sequences, roughly 44% occurring once. The treatment denotes: roughly 10-day PBMC culture with coronavirus spike peptide pools or control peptides (ViraFEST assay). TCRs were sequenced by ViraFEST after antigen-specific T cells had been expanded with peptide pools. The receptor was isolated from a human donor who had recovered from COVID-19. The sequenced material came from CD4+ T cells from blood, cultured in vitro. V gene TRBV15 combines with J gene TRBJ2-3; 12 nucleotides line up with TRBD2. The CDR3, as DNA: TGTGCCACCAGCCTTGGACTAGCGGGACATCGGGATACGCAGTATTTT. Translated, it gives CATSLGLAGHRDTQYF.